This TCR beta chain originates from a study of glioma-infiltrating T cells. Findings and limits, study-wide: Gliomas, especially low-grade, showed above-expected tissue-blood divergence; non-neoplastic patients showed below. Very few CDR3 sequences were shared between tissue and blood.

The CDR3 sequence is 17 residues long. Looked up from germline, CDR1 is SGHAT and CDR2 is FQDESV (reference sequence). As for this clonotype: Its antigen is not identified. Possible read error: a much larger clone is one base away.

Amplification of TCR alpha and beta CDR3 regions from RNA used iRepertoire nested multiplex PCR. Input was 100-400 ng of tissue mRNA or PBMC total RNA. MiXCR was run by TCRdb on the multiplex PCR reads, yielding one entry per CDR3 protein. The sample holds approximately 110,000 distinct CDR3 sequences; roughly 25% are singletons and the top ten take roughly 15%. The sequence came from a human donor with low-grade glioma or glioblastoma, undergoing nonglioma brain surgery, or in good health (not recorded which). J is TRBJ2-3 and V is TRBV11-1; D may be TRBD1 (5 bases). TRBJ1-5 matches the DNA end more closely, so the J call is doubtful. Sequencing was performed on glioma tissue, nonneoplastic brain tissue, or PBMCs (not recorded which). As DNA, the CDR3 is TGTGCCAGCAGATCAAAATCGGCAGGGAGTTCGGCAGATACGCAGCATTTT. As protein: CASRSKSAGSSADTQHF.